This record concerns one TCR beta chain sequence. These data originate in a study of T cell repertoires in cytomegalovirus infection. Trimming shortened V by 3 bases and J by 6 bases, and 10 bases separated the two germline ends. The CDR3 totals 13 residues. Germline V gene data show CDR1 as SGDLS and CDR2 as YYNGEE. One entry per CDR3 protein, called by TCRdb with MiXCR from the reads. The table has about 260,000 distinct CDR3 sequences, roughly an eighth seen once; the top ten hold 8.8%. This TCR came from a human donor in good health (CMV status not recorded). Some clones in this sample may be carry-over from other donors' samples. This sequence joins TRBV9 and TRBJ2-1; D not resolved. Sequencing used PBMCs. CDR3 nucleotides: TGTGCCAGCAGCGCCCGATCCATCAATGAGCAGTTCTTC. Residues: CASSARSINEQFF.